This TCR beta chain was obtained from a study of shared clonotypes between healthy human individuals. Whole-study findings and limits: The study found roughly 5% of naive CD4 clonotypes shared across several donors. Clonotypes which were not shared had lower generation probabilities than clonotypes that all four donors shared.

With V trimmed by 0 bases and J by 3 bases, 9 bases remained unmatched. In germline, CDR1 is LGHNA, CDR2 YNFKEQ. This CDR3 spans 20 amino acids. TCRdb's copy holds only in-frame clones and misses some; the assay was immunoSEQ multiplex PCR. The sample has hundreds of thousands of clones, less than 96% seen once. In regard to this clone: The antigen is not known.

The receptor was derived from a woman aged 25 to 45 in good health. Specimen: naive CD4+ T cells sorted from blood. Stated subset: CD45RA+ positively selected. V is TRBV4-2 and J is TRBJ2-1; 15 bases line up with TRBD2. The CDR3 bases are TGTGCCAGCAGCCAAGATCGCGGACTAGCGGGAGGGCCCTACTACAATGAGCAGTTCTTC. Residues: CASSQDRGLAGGPYYNEQFF.